The next 19 T cell receptor beta chains were all read from a single sample in a study of response to subunit inactivated influenza vaccine (dated by TCRdb to the late 2010s). Library method: RT-PCR. TCRdb names Illumina HiSeq 2500 as the instrument used. Starting from the raw public reads, TCRdb applied fastp trimming at Q25, assembled clones with MiXCR and retained in-frame beta chains. Identical CDR3 protein sequences are pooled into one entry, listed with their most common genes and DNA. The sample contains 430,000 or so distinct CDR3 sequences, around 9.9% of them found a single time. The ten top clones hold about 12% of the sample. The sample's time point label, in plain terms: more than 35 days after influenza vaccine administration. The sequenced sample was PBMCs from blood, obtained about 40 days after vaccination. The receptors were sampled from a man aged 50 to 60 who received an inactivated influenza vaccine. Donor details come from another sample of the same person, matched by shared clones.

This clonotype appeared a few times. The gene calls are TRBV6-1 and TRBJ1-1; 8 positions agree with TRBD1. Germline V lookup: CDR1 MNHNS, CDR2 SASEGT. V dropped 9 bases and J dropped 1; count of bases not matched to a gene: 10. CDR3 length equals 15 residues. CDR3 in amino acids: CASTDRGDRNTEAFF. CDR3 nucleotides: TGTGCCAGTACAGACAGGGGTGATCGGAACACTGAAGCTTTCTTT.

The genes are TRBV15 and TRBJ2-1, with TRBD1 identical over 10 bases. The CDR3 is 13 amino acids. Per germline, CDR1 LNHNV and CDR2 YYDKDF (reference sequence). V lost 3 bases to trimming and J lost 8 bases; unmatched junction nucleotides: 1. The CDR3 region has the DNA TGTGCCACCAGCAGGGACAGGGGGTATGAGCAGTTCTTC. Its protein product is CATSRDRGYEQFF.

This clonotype appeared many times. V and J are TRBV27 and TRBJ1-5; no clear D gene. The CDR3 consists of 15 residues. Trimming shortened V by 0 bases and J by 0 bases, and 6 bases separated the two germline ends. Germline assignment: CDR1 MNHEY and CDR2 SMNVEV (reference sequence). The CDR3 reads CASSLSSSSNQPQHF. The CDR3, as DNA: TGTGCCAGCAGTTTATCGTCGAGTAGCAATCAGCCCCAGCATTTT.

The rearrangement joins TRBV2 to TRBJ2-3, with D tentatively TRBD1 or TRBD2 (5 bases each). The CDR3 extends over 15 amino acids. Deletions cut 7 bases from V and 4 bases from J, with 18 bases between. Germline CDR1 and CDR2: SNHLY and FYNNEI. The CDR3 reads CASIRGYPGPDTQYF. The CDR3 DNA reads TGTGCCAGCATAAGGGGTTACCCGGGACCAGATACGCAGTATTTT.

The genes are TRBV3-1 and TRBJ2-1, with 10 bases lining up with TRBD2. With V trimmed by 3 bases and J by 2 bases, 4 bases remained unmatched. Germline V CDR1 and CDR2: LGHDT, YNNKEL (reference sequence). The CDR3 runs to 16 residues. CDR3: CASSHKGTSAYNEQFF. DNA of the CDR3: TGTGCCAGCAGCCACAAGGGGACTAGCGCCTACAATGAGCAGTTCTTC.

A few counts support this clonotype. CDR3: CSASMVGGAGELFF. As DNA, the CDR3 is TGCAGTGCTAGTATGGTAGGGGGGGCCGGGGAGCTGTTTTTT. The J gene is TRBJ2-2, the V gene TRBV20-1; tentative D call: TRBD2 (7 bases). V was shortened by 3 bases and J by 6 bases, with 14 bases between the two germline ends. Germline values: CDR1 DFQATT, CDR2 SNEGSKA (reference sequence). The CDR3 is 14 amino acids.

In its sample, this clonotype was seen many times. The rearrangement joins TRBV7-2 to TRBJ2-3; D is undetermined. The V end lost 9 bases, the J end lost 2 bases, and 15 bases lay between the germline ends. The CDR3 sequence is 14 residues long. Germline V lookup: CDR1 SGHTA, CDR2 FQGNSA. The DNA of the CDR3 is TGTGCCAGTCGGCAGTTGGGCCACACAGATACGCAGTATTTT. Translating gives CASRQLGHTDTQYF. Together with reference TRBV7-2 and TRBJ2-3, the CDR3 gives the full variable domain: GAGVSQSPSNKVTEKGKDVELRCDPISGHTALYWYRQSLGQGLEFLIYFQGNSAPDKSGLPSDRFSAERTGGSVSTLTIQRTQQEDSAVYLCASRQLGHTDTQYFGPGTRLTVL.

A few counts support this clonotype. The rearrangement links TRBV5-6 to TRBJ1-2; possibly TRBD1 for D (6 bases). This CDR3 contains 13 residues. CDR1 and CDR2 (germline): SGHDT, YYEEEE. V dropped 2 bases and J dropped 6 bases, with 11 bases sitting between them. DNA for the CDR3: TGTGCCAGCAGCTTCCAGGGGCGAAATGGCTACACCTTC. The encoded protein is CASSFQGRNGYTF.

In its sample, this clonotype was seen many times. V gene TRBV7-6 combines with J gene TRBJ2-1; 11 bases are a match to TRBD2. Trimming cost V 2 bases and J 4 bases; bases outside gene matches: 10. CDR1 SGHVS and CDR2 FNYEAQ come from the germline V gene. CDR3 length: 18 residues. The chain's CDR3 is CASSLNLAGGYVYNEQFF. For the CDR3, the DNA is TGTGCCAGCAGCTTAAACCTAGCGGGAGGATACGTATACAATGAGCAGTTCTTC.

This clonotype showed up just a few times. The J gene is TRBJ1-2, the V gene TRBV15; D unclear. V dropped 4 bases and J dropped 1 base, with 13 bases sitting between them. This CDR3 is built from 15 residues. CDR1 is LNHNV and CDR2 is YYDKDF in the germline V gene (reference sequence). For the CDR3, the DNA is TGTGCCACCAGCACCCCATCCGGGATTAACTATGGCTACACCTTC. This encodes CATSTPSGINYGYTF.

This clonotype was recorded a few times. The chain couples TRBV12-3 or TRBV12-4 to TRBJ2-7; perhaps D is TRBD1 or TRBD2 (5 bases each). The CDR3 is 15 residues long. The V and J ends lost 1 base and 7 bases respectively, with 17 bases between them. CDR3 protein: CASSLVGTRAGEQYF. CDR3 DNA: TGTGCCAGCAGTTTAGTCGGGACCCGAGCTGGTGAGCAGTACTTC.

V gene TRBV20-1 combines with J gene TRBJ2-5; D remains ambiguous. V lost 2 bases and J lost 1, with 11 bases in between. This CDR3 contains 14 residues. Germline-derived CDR1 and CDR2 are DFQATT and SNEGSKA (reference sequence). The CDR3: CSARSTVTQETQYF. The DNA for the CDR3 is TGCAGTGCTAGATCCACAGTGACCCAAGAGACCCAGTACTTC.

The chain recombines TRBV28 with TRBJ1-1, with TRBD1 as a possible D gene (6 bases). The CDR3 totals 14 residues. CDR1 MDHEN and CDR2 SYDVKM come from the germline V gene. V gave up 6 bases and J gave up 5 bases, with 16 bases separating them. CDR3 sequence reads: CASSLGQGWTEAFF. The DNA of the CDR3 is TGTGCCAGCAGCCTCGGGCAGGGGTGGACTGAAGCTTTCTTT.

A few counts support this clonotype. This chain joins TRBV10-3 and TRBJ2-3; D gene uncertain. V gave up 0 bases and J gave up 0 bases, with 10 bases separating them. This CDR3 is built from 16 residues. Germline CDR1 reads ENHRY; CDR2 reads SYGVKD. The CDR3, as DNA: TGTGCCATCAGTGAGTCGGGCCAGATCAGCACAGATACGCAGTATTTT. It encodes CAISESGQISTDTQYF.

This chain joins TRBV10-3 and TRBJ2-2; TRBD2 agrees at 14 bases. Germline assignment: CDR1 ENHRY and CDR2 SYGVKD. This CDR3 is 17 amino acids long. V lost 10 bases and J lost 6; bases outside the gene matches: 13. CDR3 nucleotide sequence: TGTGCCACGGTAGGGACTAGCGGGAGATCAACTCCCGGGGAGCTGTTTTTT. It specifies CATVGTSGRSTPGELFF.

In this sample, this clonotype turned up many times. The chain combines TRBV5-1 with TRBJ2-3; 10 bases match TRBD2. This CDR3 is 17 amino acids long. V dropped 0 bases and J dropped 0; count of bases not matched to a gene: 4. Germline-derived CDR1 and CDR2 are SGHRS and YFSETQ. In nucleotides, the CDR3 is TGCGCCAGCAGCTTGGAACCAGCGGGGGGGAGCACAGATACGCAGTATTTT. Protein: CASSLEPAGGSTDTQYF.

This sequence joins TRBV12-3 or TRBV12-4 and TRBJ2-2; 7 bases align to TRBD2. The junction had 6 bases not matched to a gene; V was cut back by 0 bases and J by 2 bases. This CDR3 contains 17 residues. CDR3 bases: TGTGCCAGCAGTTTAGCCCTCGGGACTACCAACACCGGGGAGCTGTTTTTT. Translated: CASSLALGTTNTGELFF.

This clonotype was picked up many times. The chain carries TRBV12-3 or TRBV12-4 and TRBJ2-1; D assignment may be TRBD1 or TRBD2 (6 bases each). V shed 8 bases and J shed 9 bases, with 14 bases lying between them. The CDR3 sequence is 12 residues long. The CDR3 here is CASGYRGLEQFF. The CDR3 DNA reads as TGTGCCAGCGGCTACCGGGGGCTTGAGCAGTTCTTC.

This clonotype was picked up many times. The gene calls are TRBV10-3 and TRBJ2-5, with 7 bases lining up with TRBD1. The CDR3 runs 15 residues. The trim removed 2 bases at V and 2 bases at J, leaving 5 bases unmatched. From germline, CDR1 is ENHRY and CDR2 SYGVKD. CDR3 bases: TGTGCCATCAGTGAGGGAAGGGGACAGCAAGAGACCCAGTACTTC. Translating gives CAISEGRGQQETQYF.